These 25 T cell receptor beta chains were all obtained from the same sample, sequenced in a study of shared clonotypes between healthy human individuals. The table came from immunoSEQ multiplex PCR; TCRdb's copy has only in-frame clones and leaves some out. The sample contains around 700,000 clones, more than 70% of which appear only once. What was sequenced was memory CD4+ T cells sorted from blood. Subset denoted: CD45RA-negative fraction. Every receptor here comes from a woman in her twenties or thirties in good health.

The rearrangement joins TRBV28 to TRBJ2-1, with D possibly being TRBD2 (6 bases). The germline V and J ends were trimmed by 4 bases and 9 bases, with 16 bases remaining between them. CDR1 is MDHEN and CDR2 is SYDVKM in the germline V gene. The CDR3 has 14 residues. CDR3 amino acids: CASSWDLGGGEQFF. CDR3 bases: TGTGCCAGCAGTTGGGACCTCGGGGGAGGTGAGCAGTTCTTC.

This clone was seen a single time. Being one base from a much bigger clone, this may be a read error. Other DNA sequences from this sample encode an identical CDR3 as well. V usage is TRBV7-9 and J usage is TRBJ2-5; D gene ambiguous. The length of the CDR3 is 12 residues. The germline V and J ends were trimmed by 3 bases and 5 bases, with 7 bases remaining between them. The germline CDR1 and CDR2 sequences are SEHNR and FQNEAQ (reference sequence). CDR3 DNA: TGTGCCAGCAGCTTGGCCGGGGAGACCCAGTACTTC. Its translation: CASSLAGETQYF.

The CDR3 is CASSSGGEQFF. CDR3 sequence (DNA): TGTGCCAGCTCCTCGGGCGGTGAGCAGTTCTTC. This chain links TRBV18 with TRBJ2-1; unclear D gene. Trimming shortened V by 6 bases and J by 9 bases, and 9 bases separated the two germline ends. In germline, CDR1 is KGHSH, CDR2 LQKENI. This CDR3 has 11 amino acids. Combining the CDR3 with reference TRBV18 and TRBJ2-1 gives the whole variable domain NAGVMQNPRHLVRRRGQEARLRCSPMKGHSHVYWYRQLPEEGLKFMVYLQKENIIDESGMPKERFSAEFPKEGPSILRIQQVVRGDSAAYFCASSSGGEQFFGPGTRLTVL.

V and J are TRBV28 and TRBJ2-3; D possibly corresponds to TRBD2 (6 bases). The V end lost 7 bases, the J end lost 3 bases, and 11 bases lay between the germline ends. The CDR3 consists of 13 residues. Germline lookup yields CDR1 MDHEN and CDR2 SYDVKM. This chain's CDR3 is CASKKGGTDTQYF. The DNA for the CDR3 is TGTGCCAGCAAAAAGGGAGGAACAGATACGCAGTATTTT.

This chain links TRBV18 with TRBJ2-3; no definite D call. Looked up from germline, CDR1 is KGHSH and CDR2 is LQKENI. V was shortened by 0 bases and J by 5 bases, with 12 bases between the two germline ends. The CDR3 consists of 15 residues. CDR3 sequence: CASSPPSQAKDTQYF. The CDR3 bases are TGTGCCAGCTCACCACCGAGCCAGGCGAAAGATACGCAGTATTTT.

The V call is TRBV28, the J call TRBJ1-5, with 8 bases identical to TRBD1. V dropped 4 bases and J dropped 6; count of bases not matched to a gene: 5. The CDR3 runs to 14 residues. The germline V gene encodes CDR1 MDHEN and CDR2 SYDVKM. The CDR3 DNA is TGTGCCAGCAGTTGGACAGGGAGCCGTCAGCCCCAGCATTTT. This encodes CASSWTGSRQPQHF. The whole variable domain, remainder taken from reference TRBV28 and TRBJ1-5, is DVKVTQSSRYLVKRTGEKVFLECVQDMDHENMFWYRQDPGLGLRLIYFSYDVKMKEKGDIPEGYSVSREKKERFSLILESASTNQTSMYLCASSWTGSRQPQHFGDGTRLSIL.

CDR3 nucleotide sequence: TGCGCCAGCAGTGGGATGACAGGGGGTCGTGAGCAGTACTTC. It encodes CASSGMTGGREQYF. This sequence joins TRBV10-1 and TRBJ2-7; TRBD1 agrees at 9 bases. The CDR3 is made up of 14 amino acids. Trimming at V came to 4 bases and at J to 7 bases, leaving 8 bases not matched to a gene. Per germline, CDR1 WNHNN and CDR2 SYGVQD (reference sequence).

The CDR3 reads CASTLGTEWLGGSNEQFF. The DNA for the CDR3 is TGTGCCAGCACCCTCGGTACGGAGTGGCTAGGAGGTAGCAATGAGCAGTTCTTC. The V and J genes are TRBV28 and TRBJ2-1, with a weak D call TRBD2 (5 bases). V was trimmed by 7 bases and J by 6 bases, leaving 28 bases between them. CDR3 length: 18 amino acids. Germline V gene data show CDR1 as MDHEN and CDR2 as SYDVKM.

V gene TRBV7-6 combines with J gene TRBJ1-3; no definite D call. Trimming removed 3 bases at V and 0 bases at J, with 12 bases between. The CDR3 loop spans 16 amino acids. Germline lookup yields CDR1 SGHVS and CDR2 FNYEAQ. The CDR3 here is CASSFYGLNSGNTIYF. The CDR3 nucleotides read TGTGCCAGCAGCTTCTACGGACTGAACTCTGGAAACACCATATATTTT.

The gene calls are TRBV11-2 and TRBJ2-7; possibly TRBD2 for D (6 bases). Looked up from germline, CDR1 is SGHAT and CDR2 is FQNNGV. V was pared by 5 bases and J by 2 bases, with 16 bases between. CDR3 length equals 15 residues. CDR3 in amino acids: CASSGGLARAYEQYF. The CDR3 nucleotides read TGTGCCAGCAGCGGAGGTCTAGCGAGGGCCTACGAGCAGTACTTC.

The rearrangement links TRBV14 to TRBJ2-2; D unclear. The CDR3 is 13 residues long. V was trimmed by 4 bases and J by 7 bases, leaving 10 bases between them. Germline V CDR1 and CDR2: SGHDN, FVKESK. The CDR3 protein is CASSPFRIGELFF. The CDR3 region has the DNA TGTGCCAGCAGCCCCTTTCGGATCGGGGAGCTGTTTTTT. Combining the CDR3 with reference TRBV14 and TRBJ2-2 gives the whole variable domain EAGVTQFPSHSVIEKGQTVTLRCDPISGHDNLYWYRRVMGKEIKFLLHFVKESKQDESGMPNNRFLAERTGGTYSTLKVQPAELEDSGVYFCASSPFRIGELFFGEGSRLTVL.

The chain joins TRBV7-6 to TRBJ1-1; possible D gene TRBD1, 5 bases. This CDR3 has 16 residues. The V gene's germline CDR1 is SGHVS and CDR2 FNYEAQ. Trimming took 0 bases from V and 3 from J, leaving 14 bases between them. CDR3 protein: CASSLATPRGDTEAFF. The CDR3 DNA follows: TGTGCCAGCAGCTTAGCGACCCCGAGAGGGGACACTGAAGCTTTCTTT.

In regard to this clone: The sample holds other DNA sequences that translate to the same CDR3. The J gene is TRBJ1-2, the V gene TRBV5-1, with 10 bases aligning to TRBD1. J gave up 8 bases and V 3 bases, and 4 bases lay outside the gene matches. The CDR3 covers 13 residues. CDR1 and CDR2 from the germline V gene are SGHRS and YFSETQ. The CDR3 DNA sequence: TGCGCCAGCAGCTCGGGACAGGGGTACGGCTACACCTTC. It specifies CASSSGQGYGYTF.

V usage is TRBV2 and J usage is TRBJ2-7; perhaps TRBD1 as D (6 bases). The CDR3 covers 14 residues. Germline CDR1 and CDR2: SNHLY and FYNNEI. V dropped 5 bases and J dropped 3 bases, with 14 bases sitting between them. CDR3 in amino acids: CASSNRRTDYEQYF. The DNA of the CDR3 is TGTGCCAGCAGTAACCGCCGGACAGACTACGAGCAGTACTTC. The variable domain in full, completed from reference TRBV2 and TRBJ2-7, reads EPEVTQTPSHQVTQMGQEVILRCVPISNHLYFYWYRQILGQKVEFLVSFYNNEISEKSEIFDDQFSVERPDGSNFTLKIRSTKLEDSAMYFCASSNRRTDYEQYFGPGTRLTVT.

Here the CDR3 DNA reads TGTGCCAGCAGCTTAGAGGTAGGGGTCTACGAGCAGTACTTC. This gives the protein CASSLEVGVYEQYF. The genes are TRBV7-9 and TRBJ2-7; a possible D gene is TRBD1 (5 bases). V dropped 1 base and J dropped 3 bases, with 10 bases sitting between them. There are 14 residues in the CDR3. Germline V gives CDR1 SEHNR, CDR2 FQNEAQ (reference sequence).

The V call is TRBV5-1, the J call TRBJ1-2, with D perhaps TRBD1 (5 bases). Germline V CDR1 and CDR2: SGHRS, YFSETQ. Deletions cut 4 bases from V and 1 base from J, with 8 bases between. This CDR3 has 13 residues. CDR3 protein: CASSGQINYGYTF. Written as DNA, the CDR3 is TGCGCCAGCAGCGGACAAATTAACTATGGCTACACCTTC.

The chain carries TRBV27 and TRBJ2-7; TRBD1 matches 9 bases. The germline gives CDR1 MNHEY, CDR2 SMNVEV (reference sequence). The trim removed 5 bases at V and 2 bases at J, leaving 4 bases unmatched. There are 14 residues in the CDR3. CDR3 protein: CASSLGQGPYEQYF. The CDR3 DNA reads as TGTGCCAGCAGTCTAGGACAGGGGCCCTACGAGCAGTACTTC.

J is TRBJ2-7 and V is TRBV7-8; 9 positions agree with TRBD1. Germline V gene data show CDR1 as SGHVS and CDR2 as FQNEAQ. The V gene end was trimmed by 5 bases and the J gene end by 3 bases; junction bases not matched to a gene: 5. CDR3 length equals 14 residues. The CDR3 loop is CASSPGQGRYEQYF. CDR3 nucleotide sequence: TGTGCCAGCAGCCCGGGACAGGGCCGCTACGAGCAGTACTTC.

The chain joins TRBV18 to TRBJ1-4; 8 nucleotides agree with TRBD1. Germline CDR1 KGHSH, CDR2 LQKENI. J gave up 6 bases and V 5 bases, and 8 bases lay outside the gene matches. This CDR3 contains 15 residues. CDR3 bases: TGTGCCAGCTCAAGAGACAGGGGACCGGATGAAAAACTGTTTTTT. It codes for CASSRDRGPDEKLFF.

The rearrangement uses TRBV5-1 and TRBJ2-1; TRBD2 is a possible D gene (6 bases). V was shortened by 4 bases and J by 10 bases, with 24 bases between the two germline ends. Germline V CDR1 and CDR2: SGHRS, YFSETQ. The CDR3 length is 16 residues. In DNA form, the CDR3 reads TGCGCCAGCAGCAGGGAGGAGGCGCGGGCGGGTAACGAGCAGTTCTTC. It yields the protein CASSREEARAGNEQFF.

The rearrangement links TRBV10-1 to TRBJ1-1, with no clear D. CDR3 length: 14 amino acids. V lost 8 bases, J lost 0 bases, and 13 bases lay in between. The germline CDR1 and CDR2 sequences are WNHNN and SYGVQD (reference sequence). CDR3 sequence reads: CASHSGRLNTEAFF. CDR3 DNA sequence: TGCGCCAGCCACTCGGGGAGGCTGAACACTGAAGCTTTCTTT.

As for this clone: No DNA is shown, since the ends of the CDR3 on it are uncertain; the CDR3 is the one TCRdb lists. The rearrangement joins TRBV5-4 to TRBJ2-3. The CDR3 is 16 residues long, counting both termini. Per the germline V gene, CDR1 is SGHNT and CDR2 is YYREEE (reference sequence). The CDR3: CASSKPSGRATDTQYF.

The chain has TRBV15 and TRBJ2-7; TRBD1 matches 7 bases. Germline V CDR1 and CDR2: LNHNV, YYDKDF (reference sequence). The CDR3 extends over 14 amino acids. V was pared by 8 bases and J by 5 bases, with 12 bases of the junction left unmatched. This chain's CDR3 is CATGETGEINEQYF. CDR3 DNA: TGTGCCACCGGAGAAACAGGGGAAATTAACGAGCAGTACTTC. The whole variable domain, remainder taken from reference TRBV15 and TRBJ2-7, is DAMVIQNPRYQVTQFGKPVTLSCSQTLNHNVMYWYQQKSSQAPKLLFHYYDKDFNNEADTPDNFQSRRPNTSFCFLDIRSPGLGDTAMYLCATGETGEINEQYFGPGTRLTVT.

This sequence joins TRBV30 and TRBJ1-3, with 8 nucleotides matching TRBD1. Losses at the gene ends were 5 bases for V and 3 bases for J; bases not matched to a gene: 3. This CDR3 is 13 amino acids long. CDR1 is GTSNPN, CDR2 SVGIG, per germline (reference sequence). The CDR3 loop is CAWQGASGNTIYF. The CDR3 DNA follows: TGTGCCTGGCAGGGGGCTAGTGGAAACACCATATATTTT.

The chain is built from TRBV5-1 and TRBJ2-3; the D gene is possibly TRBD2 (5 bases). This CDR3 contains 15 residues. Germline-derived CDR1 and CDR2 are SGHRS and YFSETQ. Trimming left V 1 base short and J 2 bases short, with 11 bases between. The CDR3, as DNA: TGCGCCAGCAGCTTGTTTTCGGAGGTCACAGATACGCAGTATTTT. Translated: CASSLFSEVTDTQYF.